Presented here are 21 T cell receptor beta chains from one specimen sequenced in a study of blood T cell repertoires in COVID-19. Here immunoSEQ multiplex PCR was the method, and the copy in TCRdb shows in-frame clones only, minus some. The table has over 110,000 clones, about 87% seen once. Sequencing input: peripheral blood. The receptors stem from a human donor in a cohort sampled during active COVID-19.

The gene calls are TRBV3-1 (or the pseudogene TRBV3-2) and TRBJ2-7, with D maybe TRBD1 (6 bases). The V gene lost 3 bases and the J gene lost 3 bases, with 15 bases spanning the gap. The CDR3 sequence is 15 residues long. CDR1 and CDR2 (germline): LGHDT, YNNKEL (reference sequence). The CDR3 sequence: CASSQAGTSLYEQYF. The CDR3 nucleotides read TGTGCCAGCAGCCAGGCCGGGACATCCCTCTACGAGCAGTACTTC.

The V call is TRBV6-6, the J call TRBJ2-7; D unclear. V lost 7 bases, J lost 5 bases, and 21 bases lay in between. CDR3 length equals 15 residues. Germline CDR1 and CDR2: MNHNY and SVGAGI (reference sequence). Here the CDR3 reads CASTPDGVASHEQYF. Here the CDR3 DNA reads TGTGCCAGCACCCCAGACGGAGTGGCGTCCCACGAGCAGTACTTC.

The J gene is TRBJ1-6, the V gene TRBV6-6; the match to TRBD1 covers 10 bases. Trimming cost V 6 bases and J 9 bases; bases outside gene matches: 8. This CDR3 is 15 amino acids long. Germline V lookup: CDR1 MNHNY, CDR2 SVGAGI (reference sequence). The CDR3 sequence is CASSPGQGGGSPLHF. The DNA for the CDR3 is TGTGCCAGCAGCCCTGGACAGGGGGGCGGTTCACCCCTCCACTTT.

The chain combines TRBV7-3 with TRBJ2-3, with D possibly matching TRBD2 (6 bases). Germline assignment: CDR1 SGHTA and CDR2 FQGTGA. CDR3 size: 13 residues. V was pared by 5 bases and J by 4 bases, with 10 bases between. The CDR3 protein is CASSRGGPDTQYF. The CDR3 DNA reads TGTGCCAGCAGCAGGGGAGGCCCAGATACGCAGTATTTT.

The chain couples TRBV7-9 to TRBJ1-1, with a tentative D call TRBD1 (5 bases). The CDR3 extends over 14 amino acids. Germline V gives CDR1 SEHNR, CDR2 FQNEAQ (reference sequence). Trimming left V 0 bases short and J 4 bases short, with 9 bases between. For the CDR3, the DNA is TGTGCCAGCAGCTTAGCGGGGCAAGGCACTGAAGCTTTCTTT. Translation: CASSLAGQGTEAFF.

The genes are TRBV9 and TRBJ1-1, with a weak D call TRBD1 (5 bases). V was trimmed by 4 bases and J by 8 bases, leaving 15 bases between them. CDR3 size: 13 residues. Germline CDR1 SGDLS, CDR2 YYNGEE. The CDR3 loop is CASSPTGSQEAFF. For the CDR3, the DNA is TGTGCCAGCAGCCCCACAGGATCCCAAGAAGCTTTCTTT.

This chain links TRBV7-2 with TRBJ2-5; the match to TRBD2 covers 13 bases. Germline lookup yields CDR1 SGHTA and CDR2 FQGNSA. The ends lost 4 bases at V and 5 bases at J; junction bases unmatched: 7. The CDR3 loop spans 16 amino acids. In nucleotides, the CDR3 is TGTGCCAGCAGCTGGACTAGCGGGGGAGGGGAGGAGACCCAGTACTTC. Translating it yields CASSWTSGGGEETQYF.

This clone showed up just a few times. This chain joins TRBV4-2 and TRBJ1-4, with a weak D call TRBD1 (5 bases). In germline, CDR1 is LGHNA, CDR2 YNFKEQ. CDR3 length: 16 amino acids. Trimming took off 1 base at V and 7 bases at J, with 16 bases between the two ends. The CDR3 DNA reads TGTGCCAGCAGCCAAGTGGGGGTTGTCGGGGGTGAAAAACTGTTTTTT. It translates to CASSQVGVVGGEKLFF.

This sequence joins TRBV9 and TRBJ1-3; the match to TRBD1 covers 7 bases. This CDR3 contains 16 residues. J was trimmed by 1 base and V by 1 base; bases with no gene match: 5. CDR1 is SGDLS, CDR2 YYNGEE, per germline. CDR3 DNA: TGTGCCAGCAGCGTAAACAGGGGAGGTTCTGGAAACACCATATATTTT. The encoded protein is CASSVNRGGSGNTIYF. Full variable domain (rest looked up from reference TRBV9 and TRBJ1-3): DSGVTQTPKHLITATGQRVTLRCSPRSGDLSVYWYQQSLDQGLQFLIQYYNGEERAKGNILERFSAQQFPDLHSELNLSSLELGDSALYFCASSVNRGGSGNTIYFGEGSWLTVV.

The chain is built from TRBV9 and TRBJ2-7; D may be TRBD2 (7 bases). Germline V lookup: CDR1 SGDLS, CDR2 YYNGEE. Trimming cost V 4 bases and J 5 bases, with 19 bases left between them. The CDR3 covers 15 residues. This chain's CDR3 is CASSQRGEGIDEQYF. In DNA form, the CDR3 reads TGTGCCAGCAGCCAAAGGGGGGAGGGGATCGACGAGCAGTACTTC. Looking up the rest from reference TRBV9 and TRBJ2-7 gives the full variable domain: DSGVTQTPKHLITATGQRVTLRCSPRSGDLSVYWYQQSLDQGLQFLIQYYNGEERAKGNILERFSAQQFPDLHSELNLSSLELGDSALYFCASSQRGEGIDEQYFGPGTRLTVT.

This chain joins TRBV18 and TRBJ1-1; D perhaps matches TRBD1 (5 bases). From germline, CDR1 is KGHSH and CDR2 LQKENI. The CDR3 runs to 14 residues. V was shortened by 6 bases and J by 1 base, with 12 bases between the two germline ends. CDR3 protein: CASSLQEGNTEAFF. Written as DNA, the CDR3 is TGTGCCAGCTCCCTACAGGAGGGGAACACTGAAGCTTTCTTT.

This clone was recorded only once. The V and J genes are TRBV13 and TRBJ2-3, with 12 bases matching TRBD2. The germline CDR1 and CDR2 sequences are PRHDT and FYEKMQ (reference sequence). Trimming took 5 bases from V and 6 from J; bases not matched to a gene: 9. The CDR3 has 16 amino acids. The CDR3 reads CASSTRLAGVVDTQYF. For the CDR3, the DNA is TGTGCCAGCAGCACCCGACTAGCGGGGGTGGTTGATACGCAGTATTTT.

In this sample, this clone turned up a few times. The rearrangement joins TRBV3-1 (or the pseudogene TRBV3-2) to TRBJ2-7; the match to TRBD1 covers 7 bases. The germline CDR1 and CDR2 sequences are LGHDT and YNNKEL (reference sequence). CDR3 length: 13 residues. J lost 5 bases, V lost 6 bases, and 7 bases had no gene match. The CDR3 DNA reads TGTGCCAGCAGGCCGACAGGGTTGAACGAGCAGTACTTC. This translates into CASRPTGLNEQYF.

The chain is built from TRBV27 and TRBJ1-4; possibly TRBD1 for D (5 bases). The CDR3 length is 15 residues. Trimming removed 3 bases from V and 0 bases from J, with 8 bases in between. Per germline, CDR1 MNHEY and CDR2 SMNVEV (reference sequence). As DNA, the CDR3 is TGTGCCAGCAGTTTCCAGGGAACAACTAATGAAAAACTGTTTTTT. Its translation: CASSFQGTTNEKLFF.

The chain joins TRBV7-8 to TRBJ2-7, with a possible D match to TRBD1 (5 bases). V shed 2 bases and J shed 3 bases, with 14 bases lying between them. This CDR3 spans 15 amino acids. Germline V gene sequence: CDR1 SGHVS, CDR2 FQNEAQ. The DNA for the CDR3 is TGTGCCAGCAGCTTATTAAAAGGGGTGGGCTACGAGCAGTACTTC. It specifies CASSLLKGVGYEQYF.

Only one count was recorded for this clone. The J gene is TRBJ1-1, the V gene TRBV10-3; 7 nucleotides agree with TRBD1. There are 14 residues in the CDR3. With 8 bases clipped from V and 5 bases from J, the junction kept 11 bases outside the gene matches. Looked up from germline, CDR1 is ENHRY and CDR2 is SYGVKD. The chain's CDR3 is CAISEGGRGTEAFF. The CDR3 DNA reads as TGTGCCATCTCCGAGGGGGGCAGGGGGACTGAAGCTTTCTTT.

This sequence joins TRBV5-1 and TRBJ2-7; D remains unclear. Germline CDR1 is SGHRS and CDR2 is YFSETQ. V was shortened by 0 bases and J by 3 bases, with 16 bases between the two germline ends. CDR3 length: 16 residues. The CDR3 protein is CASSLGRSLFLYEQYF. In DNA, the CDR3 is TGCGCCAGCAGCTTGGGCAGGTCCCTGTTTCTCTACGAGCAGTACTTC.

This clone was seen just once. The chain uses TRBV3-1 (or the pseudogene TRBV3-2) and TRBJ1-5; D remains ambiguous. In germline, CDR1 is LGHDT, CDR2 YNNKEL (reference sequence). The V end was cut by 0 bases, the J end by 7 bases, with 10 bases between. The CDR3 contains 14 residues. CDR3 nucleotides: TGTGCCAGCAGCCAAGAGGCAGGTTGGCAGCCCCAGCATTTT. It encodes CASSQEAGWQPQHF.

This clone was seen a single time. V and J are TRBV10-2 and TRBJ2-7, with D perhaps matching TRBD2 (6 bases). Trimming removed 4 bases at V and 4 bases at J, with 20 bases between. The V gene's germline CDR1 is WSHSY and CDR2 SAAADI. The CDR3 contains 16 residues. The CDR3: CASSVGRSRLDYEQYF. The CDR3 region has the DNA TGCGCCAGCAGTGTAGGGAGGTCGCGTTTAGATTACGAGCAGTACTTC.

The CDR3 region is CASSYGGANEQFF. CDR3 nucleotides: TGTGCCAGCAGTTACGGGGGGGCAAATGAGCAGTTCTTC. The chain carries TRBV25-1 and TRBJ2-1, with TRBD2 identical over 8 bases. The germline CDR1 and CDR2 sequences are MGHDK and SYGVNS. The CDR3 has 13 residues. V was pared by 5 bases and J by 7 bases, with 4 bases of the junction left unmatched.

V usage is TRBV15 and J usage is TRBJ2-2; 9 positions match TRBD1. Germline-derived CDR1 and CDR2 are LNHNV and YYDKDF (reference sequence). The CDR3 is 17 residues long. The J segment lost 3 bases and the V segment lost 6 bases, leaving 11 bases of the junction unmatched. In DNA form, the CDR3 reads TGTGCCACCAGAGAGATTACGGGACAGGGTGACACCGGGGAGCTGTTTTTT. Residues: CATREITGQGDTGELFF.